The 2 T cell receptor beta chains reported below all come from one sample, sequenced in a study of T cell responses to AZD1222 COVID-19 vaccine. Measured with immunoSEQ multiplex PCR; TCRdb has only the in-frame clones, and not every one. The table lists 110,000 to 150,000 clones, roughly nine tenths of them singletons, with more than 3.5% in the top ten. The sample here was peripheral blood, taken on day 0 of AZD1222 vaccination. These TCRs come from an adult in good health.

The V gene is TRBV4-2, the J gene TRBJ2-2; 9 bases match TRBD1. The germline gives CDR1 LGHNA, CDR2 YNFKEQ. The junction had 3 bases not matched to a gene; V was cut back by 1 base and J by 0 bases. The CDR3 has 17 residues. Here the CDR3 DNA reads TGTGCCAGCAGCCAAGGGGACAGGGTCGCGAACACCGGGGAGCTGTTTTTT. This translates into CASSQGDRVANTGELFF.

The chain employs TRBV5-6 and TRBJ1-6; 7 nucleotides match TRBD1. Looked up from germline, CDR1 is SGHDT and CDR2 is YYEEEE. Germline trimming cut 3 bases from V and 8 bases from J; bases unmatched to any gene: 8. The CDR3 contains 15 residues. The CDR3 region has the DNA TGTGCCAGCAGCTGGAAGGGGGCACTTGATTCACCCCTCCACTTT. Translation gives CASSWKGALDSPLHF.